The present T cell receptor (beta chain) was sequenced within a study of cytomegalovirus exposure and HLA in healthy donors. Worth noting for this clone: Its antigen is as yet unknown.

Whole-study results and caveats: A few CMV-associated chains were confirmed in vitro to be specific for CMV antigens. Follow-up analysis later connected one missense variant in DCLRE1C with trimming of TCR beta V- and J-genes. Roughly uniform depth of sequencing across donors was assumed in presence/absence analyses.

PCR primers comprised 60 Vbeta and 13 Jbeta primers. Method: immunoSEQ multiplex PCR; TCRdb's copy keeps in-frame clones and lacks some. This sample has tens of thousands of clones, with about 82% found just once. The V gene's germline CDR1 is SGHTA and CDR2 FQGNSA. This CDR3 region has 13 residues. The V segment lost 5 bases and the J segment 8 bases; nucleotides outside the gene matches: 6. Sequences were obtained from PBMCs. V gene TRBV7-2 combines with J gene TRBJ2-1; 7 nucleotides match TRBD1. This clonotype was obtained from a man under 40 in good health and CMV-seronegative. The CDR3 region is CASSQQGLDEQFF. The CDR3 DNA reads TGTGCCAGCAGCCAACAGGGGTTGGATGAGCAGTTCTTC.